One sample yielded the 19 T cell receptor beta chains listed below, sequenced in a study of shared clonotypes between healthy human individuals. The data were produced by immunoSEQ multiplex PCR, yet TCRdb's version contains in-frame clones alone and is incomplete. Of 2 million to 2.5 million clones in the sample, roughly 93% were seen once. Material: naive CD4+ T cells from PBMCs. Subset noted: CD45RA+ positively selected. Receptors originate from a man aged 18 to 29 in good health. Some clones in this sample may be carry-over from other donors' samples.

The V gene is TRBV28, the J gene TRBJ1-1; tentative D call: TRBD1 (5 bases). This CDR3 has 18 amino acids. Germline CDR1 MDHEN, CDR2 SYDVKM. Trimming pared 2 bases from V and 4 bases from J, leaving 23 bases between. The CDR3 sequence is CASSLGGVVVGFGTEAFF. The DNA of the CDR3 is TGTGCCAGCAGTTTAGGGGGGGTAGTAGTGGGGTTTGGCACTGAAGCTTTCTTT.

The CDR3 region has the DNA TGTGCCAGCAGCTTACTCGGGTCGACGAACACTGAAGCTTTCTTT. It yields the protein CASSLLGSTNTEAFF. This sequence joins TRBV7-2 and TRBJ1-1, with D unclear. V lost 2 bases and J 1 base, leaving 11 bases between the germline ends. CDR3 size: 15 residues. Germline V gives CDR1 SGHTA, CDR2 FQGNSA.

The genes are TRBV29-1 and TRBJ2-1; D is possibly TRBD1 or TRBD2 (5 bases each). This CDR3 contains 16 residues. Germline V lookup: CDR1 SQVTM, CDR2 ANQGSEA. V lost 2 bases and J lost 4, with 18 bases in between. This chain's CDR3 is CSVESQLGVVYNEQFF. The CDR3 nucleotides read TGCAGCGTTGAATCACAACTAGGGGTCGTTTACAATGAGCAGTTCTTC.

The CDR3 nucleotides read TGCGCCAGCAACCTCACACCAGGTTCCGATACGCAGTATTTT. Encoded protein: CASNLTPGSDTQYF. The rearrangement uses TRBV5-1 and TRBJ2-3; D not certain. Germline assignment: CDR1 SGHRS and CDR2 YFSETQ. V lost 6 bases to trimming and J lost 6 bases, with 17 bases between them. The CDR3 loop spans 14 amino acids.

J is TRBJ2-1 and V is TRBV10-3; 10 nucleotides line up with TRBD2. There are 15 residues in the CDR3. Germline V CDR1 and CDR2: ENHRY, SYGVKD. V lost 6 bases, J lost 4 bases, and 6 bases stayed unmatched. DNA of the CDR3: TGTGCCATCAGACCTCAGCGGGAGGGGTACAATGAGCAGTTCTTC. Translating gives CAIRPQREGYNEQFF.

In its sample, this clone was seen a few times. The CDR3 here is CASSLTGGRVNEQFF. In DNA, the CDR3 is TGTGCCAGCAGTTTGACGGGAGGTCGGGTCAATGAGCAGTTCTTC. The V gene is TRBV28, the J gene TRBJ2-1, with TRBD2 identical over 7 bases. Germline values: CDR1 MDHEN, CDR2 SYDVKM. This CDR3 is 15 amino acids long. V dropped 3 bases and J dropped 6; count of bases not matched to a gene: 8. The full variable domain, rest sourced from reference TRBV28 and TRBJ2-1, is DVKVTQSSRYLVKRTGEKVFLECVQDMDHENMFWYRQDPGLGLRLIYFSYDVKMKEKGDIPEGYSVSREKKERFSLILESASTNQTSMYLCASSLTGGRVNEQFFGPGTRLTVL.

The chain is built from TRBV28 and TRBJ1-5; unclear D gene. The V end lost 6 bases, the J end lost 5 bases, and 20 bases lay between the germline ends. The germline V gene encodes CDR1 MDHEN and CDR2 SYDVKM. The CDR3 runs 16 residues. CDR3 sequence reads: CASRRTYRGRDQPQHF. The CDR3, as DNA: TGTGCCAGCAGACGAACCTACCGGGGAAGGGATCAGCCCCAGCATTTT.

The V and J genes are TRBV10-3 and TRBJ2-1, with no clear D. CDR3 length equals 16 residues. V was pared by 5 bases and J by 2 bases, with 16 bases between. CDR1 is ENHRY and CDR2 is SYGVKD in the germline V gene. The CDR3 DNA follows: TGTGCCATCAGTACGAGAAGCGCTCCAGCCTACAATGAGCAGTTCTTC. Amino acids: CAISTRSAPAYNEQFF.

The J gene is TRBJ1-2, the V gene TRBV18; TRBD1 matches at 7 bases. With V trimmed by 5 bases and J by 2 bases, 5 bases remained unmatched. Germline values: CDR1 KGHSH, CDR2 LQKENI. The CDR3 totals 14 residues. CDR3 amino acids: CASSTGQKNYGYTF. Here the CDR3 DNA reads TGTGCCAGCTCAACGGGACAGAAAAACTATGGCTACACCTTC.

This sequence joins TRBV7-2 and TRBJ2-4, with a tentative D call TRBD1 (5 bases). The CDR3 loop spans 17 amino acids. Germline V lookup: CDR1 SGHTA, CDR2 FQGNSA. The V and J ends lost 5 bases and 2 bases respectively, with 19 bases between them. CDR3 protein: CASSLQPGFGTKNIQYF. As DNA, the CDR3 is TGTGCCAGCAGCCTCCAGCCAGGGTTCGGAACCAAAAACATTCAGTACTTC.

This chain connects TRBV7-3 to TRBJ2-1, with 8 bases aligning to TRBD2. CDR3 length: 17 residues. With V trimmed by 2 bases and J by 0 bases, 6 bases remained unmatched. The germline CDR1 and CDR2 sequences are SGHTA and FQGTGA. The CDR3 coding sequence is TGTGCCAGCAGCTTAGCGGGAGGTCCTAGCTCCTACAATGAGCAGTTCTTC. Translated, it gives CASSLAGGPSSYNEQFF.

The V call is TRBV15, the J call TRBJ1-2; D is unclear. This CDR3 has 13 residues. The V gene lost 2 bases and the J gene lost 8 bases, with 12 bases spanning the gap. CDR1 is LNHNV and CDR2 is YYDKDF in the germline V gene (reference sequence). CDR3 in amino acids: CATSRSIEAGYTF. As DNA, the CDR3 is TGTGCCACCAGCAGATCAATAGAGGCGGGCTACACCTTC.

The V call is TRBV5-4, the J call TRBJ2-7, with TRBD2 as a possible D gene (5 bases). The CDR3 loop spans 15 amino acids. Germline V gives CDR1 SGHNT, CDR2 YYREEE (reference sequence). Trimming took 4 bases from V and 0 from J, leaving 14 bases between them. The CDR3 DNA reads as TGTGCCAGCAGCCCCCCAACTGGGAGCTCCTACGAGCAGTACTTC. Translating it yields CASSPPTGSSYEQYF. Filled out from reference TRBV5-4 and TRBJ2-7, the complete variable domain reads ETGVTQSPTHLIKTRGQQVTLRCSSQSGHNTVSWYQQALGQGPQFIFQYYREEENGRGNFPPRFSGLQFPNYSSELNVNALELDDSALYLCASSPPTGSSYEQYFGPGTRLTVT.

This chain's CDR3 is CASRGSGALPYEQYF. DNA for the CDR3: TGTGCCAGCAGGGGATCCGGGGCCCTACCCTACGAGCAGTACTTC. The rearrangement uses TRBV28 and TRBJ2-7, with D possibly being TRBD1 or TRBD2 (5 bases each). The CDR3 consists of 15 residues. Trimming stripped 6 bases from V and 2 bases from J, with 17 bases between. Germline lookup yields CDR1 MDHEN and CDR2 SYDVKM. Full variable domain (outside the CDR3, taken from reference TRBV28 and TRBJ2-7): DVKVTQSSRYLVKRTGEKVFLECVQDMDHENMFWYRQDPGLGLRLIYFSYDVKMKEKGDIPEGYSVSREKKERFSLILESASTNQTSMYLCASRGSGALPYEQYFGPGTRLTVT.

The chain has TRBV28 and TRBJ1-6; no clear D. V was clipped by 7 bases and J by 8 bases, with 6 bases between them. Germline lookup yields CDR1 MDHEN and CDR2 SYDVKM. The CDR3 consists of 11 residues. The CDR3 sequence is CASTGDSPLHF. CDR3 nucleotide sequence: TGTGCCAGCACAGGAGATTCACCCCTCCACTTT.

The chain combines TRBV5-8 with TRBJ1-5; the match to TRBD1 covers 9 bases. Losses at the gene ends were 0 bases for V and 6 bases for J; bases not matched to a gene: 7. Germline values: CDR1 SGHTS, CDR2 YDEGEE. The CDR3 spans 16 residues. The CDR3 sequence is CASSLGDRVAIQPQHF. The CDR3 DNA reads TGTGCCAGCAGCTTGGGGGACAGGGTTGCGATTCAGCCCCAGCATTTT.

This clone has just one count. The CDR3 nucleotides read TGTGCCAGCAGTTTAAGTAGGGTCCGGGGCTACACCTTC. As protein: CASSLSRVRGYTF. V gene TRBV28 combines with J gene TRBJ1-2, with D uncertain. V gave up 2 bases and J gave up 8 bases, with 12 bases separating them. The CDR3 is 13 residues long. The germline CDR1 and CDR2 sequences are MDHEN and SYDVKM.

The genes are TRBV6-5 and TRBJ1-1, with D possibly matching TRBD1 (6 bases). CDR3 length: 13 amino acids. From germline, CDR1 is MNHEY and CDR2 SVGAGI. Trimming pared 6 bases from V and 1 base from J, leaving 9 bases between. DNA for the CDR3: TGTGCCAGCAGACACAGGGAGAACACTGAAGCTTTCTTT. Amino acids: CASRHRENTEAFF.

This clone came up once. The J gene is TRBJ2-3, the V gene TRBV6-6; D gene ambiguous. CDR1 is MNHNY, CDR2 SVGAGI, per germline (reference sequence). The CDR3 consists of 16 residues. The V end was cut by 4 bases, the J end by 1 base, with 15 bases between. CDR3 DNA: TGTGCCAGCAGTTTTCCAGTCCAAGTGGGCACAGATACGCAGTATTTT. Encoded protein: CASSFPVQVGTDTQYF.